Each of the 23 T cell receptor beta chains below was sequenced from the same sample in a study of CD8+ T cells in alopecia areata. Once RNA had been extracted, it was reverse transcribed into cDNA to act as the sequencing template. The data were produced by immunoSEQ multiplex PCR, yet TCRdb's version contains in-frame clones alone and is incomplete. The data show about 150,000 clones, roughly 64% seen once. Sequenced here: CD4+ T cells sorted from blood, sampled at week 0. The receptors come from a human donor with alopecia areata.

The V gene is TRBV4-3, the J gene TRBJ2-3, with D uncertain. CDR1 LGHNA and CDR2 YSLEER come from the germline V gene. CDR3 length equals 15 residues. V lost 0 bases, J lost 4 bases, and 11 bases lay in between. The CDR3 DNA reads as TGCGCCAGCAGCCAAGATGCTCTTGTCCCAGATACGCAGTATTTT. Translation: CASSQDALVPDTQYF.

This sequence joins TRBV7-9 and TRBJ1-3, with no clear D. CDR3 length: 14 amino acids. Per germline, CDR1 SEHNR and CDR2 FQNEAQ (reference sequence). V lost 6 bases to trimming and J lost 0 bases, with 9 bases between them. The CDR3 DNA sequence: TGTGCCAGCAGTCTCGACGGCTCTGGAAACACCATATATTTT. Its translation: CASSLDGSGNTIYF.

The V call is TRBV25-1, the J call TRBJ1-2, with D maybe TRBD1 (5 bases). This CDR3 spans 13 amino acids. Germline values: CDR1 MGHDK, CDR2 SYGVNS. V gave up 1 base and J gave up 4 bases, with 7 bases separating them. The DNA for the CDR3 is TGTGCCAGCAGTGAATGGGGGACCTATGGCTACACCTTC. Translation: CASSEWGTYGYTF.

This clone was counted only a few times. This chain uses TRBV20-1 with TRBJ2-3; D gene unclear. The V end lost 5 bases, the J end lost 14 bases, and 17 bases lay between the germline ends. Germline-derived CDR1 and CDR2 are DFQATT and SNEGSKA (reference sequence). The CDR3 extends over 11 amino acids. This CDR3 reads CSAQAAPGRYF. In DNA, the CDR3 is TGCAGTGCTCAGGCCGCTCCTGGACGGTATTTT.

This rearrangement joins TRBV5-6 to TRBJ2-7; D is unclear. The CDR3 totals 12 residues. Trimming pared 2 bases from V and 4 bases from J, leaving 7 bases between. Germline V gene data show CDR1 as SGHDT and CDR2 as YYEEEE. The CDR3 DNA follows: TGTGCCAGCAGCTTTGGAGAATACGAGCAGTACTTC. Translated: CASSFGEYEQYF.

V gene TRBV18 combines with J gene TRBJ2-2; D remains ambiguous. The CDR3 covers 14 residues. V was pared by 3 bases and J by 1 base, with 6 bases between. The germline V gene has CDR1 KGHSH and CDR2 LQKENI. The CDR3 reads CASSPQENTGELFF. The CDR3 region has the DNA TGTGCCAGCTCACCCCAGGAGAACACCGGGGAGCTGTTTTTT.

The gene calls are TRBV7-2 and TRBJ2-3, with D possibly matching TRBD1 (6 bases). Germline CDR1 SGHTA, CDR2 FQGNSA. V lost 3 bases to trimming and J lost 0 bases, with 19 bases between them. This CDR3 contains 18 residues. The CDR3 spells CASSLAWGRGPSTDTQYF. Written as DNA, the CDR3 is TGTGCCAGCAGCTTGGCGTGGGGCAGGGGTCCTAGCACAGATACGCAGTATTTT.

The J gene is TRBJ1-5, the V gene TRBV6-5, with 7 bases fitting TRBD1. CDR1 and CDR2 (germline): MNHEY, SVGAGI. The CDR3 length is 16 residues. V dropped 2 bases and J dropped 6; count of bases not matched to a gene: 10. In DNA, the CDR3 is TGTGCCAGCAGTTACGGGAATCAGGGGGAAGGTCAGCCCCAGCATTTT. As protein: CASSYGNQGEGQPQHF.

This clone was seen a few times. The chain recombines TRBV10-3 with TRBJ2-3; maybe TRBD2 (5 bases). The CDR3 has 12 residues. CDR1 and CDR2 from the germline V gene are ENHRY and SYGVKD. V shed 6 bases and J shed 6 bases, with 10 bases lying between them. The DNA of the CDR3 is TGTGCCATCAGGGGCACGGGGGATACGCAGTATTTT. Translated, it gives CAIRGTGDTQYF.

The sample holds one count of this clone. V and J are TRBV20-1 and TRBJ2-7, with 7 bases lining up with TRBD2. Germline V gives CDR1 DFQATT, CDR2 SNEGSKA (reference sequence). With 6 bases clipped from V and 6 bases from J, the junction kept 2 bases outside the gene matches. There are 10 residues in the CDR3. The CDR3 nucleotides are TGCAGTGCAGCGGGGCGCGAGCAGTACTTC. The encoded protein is CSAAGREQYF.

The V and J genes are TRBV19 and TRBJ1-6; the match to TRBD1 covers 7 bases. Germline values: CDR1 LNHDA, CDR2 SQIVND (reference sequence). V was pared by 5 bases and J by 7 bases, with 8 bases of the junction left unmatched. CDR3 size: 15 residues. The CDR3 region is CASSSRQGGNSPLHF. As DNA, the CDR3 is TGTGCCAGTAGTTCGAGACAGGGTGGGAATTCACCCCTCCACTTT. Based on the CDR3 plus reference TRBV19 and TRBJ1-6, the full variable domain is DGGITQSPKYLFRKEGQNVTLSCEQNLNHDAMYWYRQDPGQGLRLIYYSQIVNDFQKGDIAEGYSVSREKKESFPLTVTSAQKNPTAFYLCASSSRQGGNSPLHFGNGTRLTVT.

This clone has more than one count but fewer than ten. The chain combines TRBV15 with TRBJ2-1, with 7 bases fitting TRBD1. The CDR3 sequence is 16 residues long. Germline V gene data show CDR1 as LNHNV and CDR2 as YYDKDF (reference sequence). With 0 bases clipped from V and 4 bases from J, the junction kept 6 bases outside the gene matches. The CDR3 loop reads CATSRDRGTAYNEQFF. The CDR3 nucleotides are TGTGCCACCAGCAGAGATAGGGGGACAGCATACAATGAGCAGTTCTTC.

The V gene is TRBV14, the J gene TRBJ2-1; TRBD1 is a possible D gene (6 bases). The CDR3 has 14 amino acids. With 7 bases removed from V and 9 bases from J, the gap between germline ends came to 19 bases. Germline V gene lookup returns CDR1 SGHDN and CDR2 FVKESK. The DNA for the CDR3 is TGTGCCAGCAAGAGTTGGGCTAGCAGGGGTGAGCAGTTCTTC. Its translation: CASKSWASRGEQFF.

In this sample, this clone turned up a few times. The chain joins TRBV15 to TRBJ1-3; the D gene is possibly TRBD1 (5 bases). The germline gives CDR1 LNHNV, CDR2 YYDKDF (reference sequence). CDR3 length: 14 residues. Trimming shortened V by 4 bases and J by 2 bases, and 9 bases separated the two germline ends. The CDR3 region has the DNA TGTGCCACCAGCATGGGACTTGCTGGAAACACCATATATTTT. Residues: CATSMGLAGNTIYF.

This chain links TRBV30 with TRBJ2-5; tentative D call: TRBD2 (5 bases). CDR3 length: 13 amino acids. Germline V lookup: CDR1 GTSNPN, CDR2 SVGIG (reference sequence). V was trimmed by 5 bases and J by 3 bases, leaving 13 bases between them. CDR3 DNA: TGTGCCTGGGAGGACGGGAACGAAGAGACCCAGTACTTC. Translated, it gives CAWEDGNEETQYF. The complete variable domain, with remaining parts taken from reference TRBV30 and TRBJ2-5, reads SQTIHQWPATLVQPVGSPLSLECTVEGTSNPNLYWYRQAAGRGLQLLFYSVGIGQISSEVPQNLSASRPQDRQFILSSKKLLLSDSGFYLCAWEDGNEETQYFGPGTRLLVL.

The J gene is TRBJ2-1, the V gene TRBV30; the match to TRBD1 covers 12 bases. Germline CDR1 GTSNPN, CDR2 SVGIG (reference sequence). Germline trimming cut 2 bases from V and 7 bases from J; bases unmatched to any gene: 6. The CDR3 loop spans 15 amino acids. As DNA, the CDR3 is TGTGCCTGGAGTATGGGACAGGGGGCTAGGAATGAGCAGTTCTTC. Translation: CAWSMGQGARNEQFF.

CDR3 sequence (DNA): TGTGCCAGCAGCTTAACCCTAACAGGGGGCGATGGCTACACCTTC. Amino acid sequence: CASSLTLTGGDGYTF. V is TRBV11-2 and J is TRBJ1-2; TRBD1 matches at 9 bases. With 2 bases clipped from V and 6 bases from J, the junction kept 7 bases outside the gene matches. Germline V CDR1 and CDR2: SGHAT, FQNNGV. The CDR3 length is 15 residues.

The CDR3 spells CAWSVWESARDYGYTF. Written as DNA, the CDR3 is TGTGCCTGGAGTGTATGGGAGTCAGCGAGGGACTATGGCTACACCTTC. The V gene is TRBV30, the J gene TRBJ1-2; D remains unclear. V was shortened by 0 bases and J by 3 bases, with 17 bases between the two germline ends. This CDR3 contains 16 residues. The V gene's germline CDR1 is GTSNPN and CDR2 SVGIG (reference sequence).

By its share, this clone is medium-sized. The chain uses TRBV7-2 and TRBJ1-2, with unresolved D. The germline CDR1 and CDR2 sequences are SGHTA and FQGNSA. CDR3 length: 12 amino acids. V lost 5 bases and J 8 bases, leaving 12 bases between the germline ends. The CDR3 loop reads CASSLMEGGYTF. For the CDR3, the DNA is TGTGCCAGCAGCCTAATGGAGGGAGGCTACACCTTC.

CDR3 in amino acids: CASSLGPTGSTDTQYF. CDR3 sequence (DNA): TGCGCCAGCAGCTTGGGACCGACAGGGAGCACAGATACGCAGTATTTT. The V call is TRBV5-1, the J call TRBJ2-3; 7 nucleotides line up with TRBD1. V was pared by 0 bases and J by 0 bases, with 4 bases of the junction left unmatched. Germline V gene lookup returns CDR1 SGHRS and CDR2 YFSETQ. The CDR3 runs 16 residues.

CDR3 sequence reads: CASSQRRQGGFYEQYF. The CDR3 DNA follows: TGCGCCAGCAGCCAACGTAGACAGGGAGGGTTCTACGAGCAGTACTTC. V and J are TRBV5-1 and TRBJ2-7; D could derive from TRBD1 or TRBD2 (7 bases each). CDR3 size: 16 residues. Trimming shortened V by 4 bases and J by 3 bases, and 20 bases separated the two germline ends. Germline lookup yields CDR1 SGHRS and CDR2 YFSETQ.

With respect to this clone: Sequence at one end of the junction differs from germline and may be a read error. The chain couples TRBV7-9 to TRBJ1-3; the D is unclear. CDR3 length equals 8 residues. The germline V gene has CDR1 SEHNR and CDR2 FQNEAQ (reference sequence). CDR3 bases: TGTGCCAGCAGCCCTACAAATTTT. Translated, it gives CASSPTNF.

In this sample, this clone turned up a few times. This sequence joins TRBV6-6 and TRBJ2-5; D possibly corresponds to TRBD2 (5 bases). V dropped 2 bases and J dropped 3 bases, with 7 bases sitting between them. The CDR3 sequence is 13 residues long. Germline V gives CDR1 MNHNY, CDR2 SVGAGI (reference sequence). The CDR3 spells CASSYNGEETQYF. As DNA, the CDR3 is TGTGCCAGCAGTTACAACGGGGAAGAGACCCAGTACTTC.